These 14 T cell receptor beta chains originate from one sample sequenced in a study of T cell responses to AZD1222 COVID-19 vaccine. Generated by immunoSEQ multiplex PCR, the TCRdb table keeps only in-frame clones and is missing some. The sample records 110,000 to 150,000 clones, approximately 92% being singletons. This sample comprised peripheral blood, obtained 28 days after the second AZD1222 dose. The receptor source for this set is an adult who received the AZD1222 COVID-19 vaccine.

The chain joins TRBV7-2 to TRBJ1-6; D possibly corresponds to TRBD1 (5 bases). Between the trimmed V and J ends, which lost 2 bases and 7 bases, there was a span of 12 bases. Germline V gene lookup returns CDR1 SGHTA and CDR2 FQGNSA. This CDR3 has 15 amino acids. The CDR3, as DNA: TGTGCCAGCAGCTTATTGGGGCAGGAGAATTCACCCCTCCACTTT. Its protein product is CASSLLGQENSPLHF.

J is TRBJ2-5 and V is TRBV2, with D possibly TRBD2 on 6 matching bases. The CDR3 is 12 amino acids. V lost 7 bases and J lost 5, with 11 bases in between. Germline V gene sequence: CDR1 SNHLY, CDR2 FYNNEI. In DNA form, the CDR3 reads TGTGCCAGCAAGGAGGGGTCGGAGACCCAGTACTTC. Amino acid sequence: CASKEGSETQYF.

The chain employs TRBV5-1 and TRBJ2-1; D not certain. Trimming removed 4 bases from V and 6 bases from J, with 14 bases in between. The CDR3 sequence is 14 residues long. The germline V gene encodes CDR1 SGHRS and CDR2 YFSETQ. This CDR3 reads CASSLEFGRNEQFF. CDR3 nucleotide sequence: TGCGCCAGCAGCCTGGAGTTTGGGCGCAATGAGCAGTTCTTC.

This chain connects TRBV28 to TRBJ2-5; D remains unclear. Germline V lookup: CDR1 MDHEN, CDR2 SYDVKM. Trimming removed 5 bases at V and 1 base at J, with 8 bases between. The CDR3 is 13 amino acids. CDR3 sequence reads: CASSTGLQETQYF. The CDR3 DNA follows: TGTGCCAGCAGTACGGGCCTCCAAGAGACCCAGTACTTC.

This chain joins TRBV2 and TRBJ2-7; D unclear. Germline V gene sequence: CDR1 SNHLY, CDR2 FYNNEI. V was pared by 4 bases and J by 3 bases, with 4 bases between. The CDR3 length is 11 residues. DNA of the CDR3: TGTGCCAGCAGTGTTGACTACGAGCAGTACTTC. It translates to CASSVDYEQYF.

The chain recombines TRBV18 with TRBJ2-2; D is perhaps TRBD1 (5 bases). Trimming took off 5 bases at V and 3 bases at J, with 13 bases between the two ends. This CDR3 contains 15 residues. CDR1 is KGHSH, CDR2 LQKENI, per germline. CDR3 coding DNA: TGTGCCAGCTCAAGATCGACAGACGACACCGGGGAGCTGTTTTTT. Its translation: CASSRSTDDTGELFF.

This clone has only one observation. The rearrangement uses TRBV19 and TRBJ2-2, with TRBD2 matching over 12 bases. The CDR3 has 16 residues. Germline V gives CDR1 LNHDA, CDR2 SQIVND (reference sequence). Unmatched junction bases numbered 3, after V lost 7 bases and J lost 0 bases. CDR3 nucleotides: TGTGCCAGTAAGACTAGCGGGAGATCGAACACCGGGGAGCTGTTTTTT. Translating gives CASKTSGRSNTGELFF.

V gene TRBV18 combines with J gene TRBJ2-7; 9 bases line up with TRBD1. Losses at the gene ends were 2 bases for V and 10 bases for J; bases not matched to a gene: 3. The CDR3 spans 12 residues. Germline values: CDR1 KGHSH, CDR2 LQKENI. This chain's CDR3 is CASSPGQGSQYF. The CDR3 DNA sequence: TGTGCCAGCTCACCAGGACAGGGGTCCCAGTACTTC.

The sample holds one count of this clone. This chain joins TRBV6-5 and TRBJ1-3; possibly TRBD1 for D (5 bases). CDR1 and CDR2 (germline): MNHEY, SVGAGI. The CDR3 runs to 14 residues. V shed 7 bases and J shed 1 base, with 11 bases lying between them. CDR3 sequence (DNA): TGTGCCAGCAAGAAGGGACGTTCTGGAAACACCATATATTTT. The encoded protein is CASKKGRSGNTIYF.

The chain recombines TRBV5-6 with TRBJ1-2, with D unresolved. The ends were cut back, 1 base at V and 7 bases at J, with 8 bases in the middle. Germline assignment: CDR1 SGHDT and CDR2 YYEEEE. This CDR3 has 12 amino acids. CDR3 amino acids: CASSLQILGYTF. CDR3 coding DNA: TGTGCCAGCAGCTTGCAGATTCTTGGCTACACCTTC.

The V call is TRBV6-5, the J call TRBJ1-5, with D possibly matching TRBD1 (6 bases). The V end was cut by 0 bases, the J end by 7 bases, with 13 bases between. The CDR3 loop spans 15 amino acids. Germline loops: CDR1 MNHEY, CDR2 SVGAGI. CDR3 bases: TGTGCCAGCAGTTACTCCCGGGGGCGCGGACAGCCCCAGCATTTT. Translation: CASSYSRGRGQPQHF.

CDR3 amino acids: CASSPDRGYYEQYF. The DNA for the CDR3 is TGTGCCAGCAGCCCGGACAGGGGCTACTACGAGCAGTACTTC. The chain combines TRBV3-1 (or the pseudogene TRBV3-2) with TRBJ2-7, with TRBD1 matching 9 bases. The CDR3 sequence is 14 residues long. Germline V gene sequence: CDR1 LGHDT, CDR2 YNNKEL (reference sequence). The trim removed 4 bases at V and 3 bases at J, leaving 4 bases unmatched.

V gene TRBV18 combines with J gene TRBJ2-1, with no clear D. This CDR3 has 15 amino acids. Trimming left V 5 bases short and J 9 bases short, with 20 bases between. The V gene's germline CDR1 is KGHSH and CDR2 LQKENI. The CDR3 DNA sequence: TGTGCCAGCTCATCTACGGGTCAGGAAAGAGGTGAGCAGTTCTTC. Translated, it gives CASSSTGQERGEQFF.

This chain's CDR3 is CASRIIPTGEQYF. CDR3 nucleotides: TGTGCCAGCAGGATTATACCTACGGGCGAGCAGTACTTC. The rearrangement joins TRBV28 to TRBJ2-7; no clear D. In germline, CDR1 is MDHEN, CDR2 SYDVKM. Trimming took 6 bases from V and 6 from J, leaving 15 bases between them. The CDR3 runs to 13 residues.